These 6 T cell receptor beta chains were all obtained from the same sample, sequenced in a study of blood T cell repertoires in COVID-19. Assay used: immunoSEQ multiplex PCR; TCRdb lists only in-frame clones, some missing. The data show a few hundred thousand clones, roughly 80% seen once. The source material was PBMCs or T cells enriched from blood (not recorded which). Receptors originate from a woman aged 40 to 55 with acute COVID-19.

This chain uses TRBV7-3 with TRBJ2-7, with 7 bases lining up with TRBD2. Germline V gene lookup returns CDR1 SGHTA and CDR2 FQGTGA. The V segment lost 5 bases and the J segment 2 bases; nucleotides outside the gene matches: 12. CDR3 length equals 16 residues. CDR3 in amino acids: CASSPGERGTTYEQYF. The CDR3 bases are TGTGCCAGCAGCCCGGGGGAGCGGGGCACAACCTACGAGCAGTACTTC.

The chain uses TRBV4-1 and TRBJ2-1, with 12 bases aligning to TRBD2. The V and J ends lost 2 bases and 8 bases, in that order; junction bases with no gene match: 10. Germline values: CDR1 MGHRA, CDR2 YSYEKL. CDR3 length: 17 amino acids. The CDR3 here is CASSQSGWTSGADEQFF. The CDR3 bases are TGCGCCAGCAGCCAATCCGGGTGGACTAGCGGGGCCGATGAGCAGTTCTTC.

The CDR3 protein is CASSWNLGANTEAFF. The CDR3 bases are TGCGCCAGCAGCTGGAACCTAGGGGCAAACACTGAAGCTTTCTTT. The rearrangement joins TRBV5-1 to TRBJ1-1, with a weak D call TRBD1 (5 bases). CDR1 and CDR2 (germline): SGHRS, YFSETQ. The CDR3 runs 15 residues. The V gene lost 3 bases and the J gene lost 2 bases, with 14 bases spanning the gap.

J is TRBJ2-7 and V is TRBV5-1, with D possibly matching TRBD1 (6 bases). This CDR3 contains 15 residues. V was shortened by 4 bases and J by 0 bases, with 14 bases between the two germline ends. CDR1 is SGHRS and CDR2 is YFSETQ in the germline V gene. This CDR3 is CASSTGGRGSYEQYF. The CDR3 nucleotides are TGCGCCAGCAGCACCGGAGGCAGGGGCTCCTACGAGCAGTACTTC.

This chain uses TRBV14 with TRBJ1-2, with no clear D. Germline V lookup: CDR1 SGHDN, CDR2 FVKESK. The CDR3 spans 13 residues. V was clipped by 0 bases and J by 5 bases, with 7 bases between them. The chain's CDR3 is CASSQDYRYGYTF. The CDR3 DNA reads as TGTGCCAGCAGCCAAGATTACCGGTATGGCTACACCTTC.

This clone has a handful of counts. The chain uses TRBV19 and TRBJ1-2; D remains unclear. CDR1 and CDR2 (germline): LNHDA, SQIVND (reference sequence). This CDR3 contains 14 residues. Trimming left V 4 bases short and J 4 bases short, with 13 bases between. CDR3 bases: TGTGCCAGTAGTACCGGGCTAAGCGGCTATGGCTACACCTTC. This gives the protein CASSTGLSGYGYTF. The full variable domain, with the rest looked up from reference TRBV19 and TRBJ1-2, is DGGITQSPKYLFRKEGQNVTLSCEQNLNHDAMYWYRQDPGQGLRLIYYSQIVNDFQKGDIAEGYSVSREKKESFPLTVTSAQKNPTAFYLCASSTGLSGYGYTFGSGTRLTVV.